The clone carrying this TCR beta chain occurred once. The length of the CDR3 is 18 residues. V dropped 3 bases and J dropped 5; count of bases not matched to a gene: 15. In germline, CDR1 is SGHRS, CDR2 YFSETQ. The data are from a study of blood T cell repertoires in COVID-19. Study-wide context: Nucleic acid was either cDNA or gDNA, and it came from T cells, B-cell-depleted T cells, or PBMCs.

In the authors' workflow: Estimated nucleated cell counts came from reference gene primer amplification. TCRdb's table, derived via immunoSEQ multiplex PCR, lists solely in-frame clones and lacks some. The V and J calls and clone size were taken over from that table, and D and trimming were inferred from the DNA. The sample has 52,000 or so clones, more than 85% seen once. The TCR originated in a woman of 80 years or more with acute or convalescent COVID-19. Specimen: peripheral blood. The chain uses TRBV5-1 and TRBJ2-1, with 9 positions matching TRBD2. CDR3 loop: CASSYPNFGTSFDNEQFF. For the CDR3, the DNA is TGCGCCAGCAGCTATCCGAACTTCGGGACTAGCTTTGACAATGAGCAGTTCTTC.